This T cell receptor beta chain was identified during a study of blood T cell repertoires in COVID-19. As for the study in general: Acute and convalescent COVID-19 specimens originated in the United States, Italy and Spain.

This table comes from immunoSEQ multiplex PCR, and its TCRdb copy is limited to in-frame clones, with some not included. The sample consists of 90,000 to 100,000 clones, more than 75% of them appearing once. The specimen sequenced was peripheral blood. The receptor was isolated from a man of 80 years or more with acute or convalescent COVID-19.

In nucleotides, the CDR3 is TGTGCCAGCAGTTTTAGGACAGGGGAGCAGTACTTC. It translates to CASSFRTGEQYF. The chain uses TRBV27 and TRBJ2-7, with TRBD1 identical over 8 bases. V lost 3 bases, J lost 7 bases, and 2 bases stayed unmatched. CDR3 length: 12 amino acids. Germline lookup yields CDR1 MNHEY and CDR2 SMNVEV (reference sequence).